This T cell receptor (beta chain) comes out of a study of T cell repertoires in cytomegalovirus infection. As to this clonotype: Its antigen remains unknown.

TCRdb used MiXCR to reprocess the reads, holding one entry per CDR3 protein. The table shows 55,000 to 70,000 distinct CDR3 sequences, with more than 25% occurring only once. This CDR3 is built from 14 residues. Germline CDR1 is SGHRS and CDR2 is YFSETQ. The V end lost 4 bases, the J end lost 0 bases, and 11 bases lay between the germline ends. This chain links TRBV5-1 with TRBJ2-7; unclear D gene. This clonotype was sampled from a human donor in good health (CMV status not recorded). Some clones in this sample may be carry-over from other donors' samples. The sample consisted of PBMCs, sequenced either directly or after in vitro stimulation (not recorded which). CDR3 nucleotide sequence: TGCGCCAGCAGCCCCCAAAGGGCCTCCTACGAGCAGTACTTC. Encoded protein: CASSPQRASYEQYF.